One sample yielded the 7 T cell receptor beta chains listed below, sequenced in a study of blood T cell repertoires in COVID-19. The repertoire was sequenced with immunoSEQ multiplex PCR; TCRdb's copy has only in-frame clones and lacks some. The table shows over 60,000 clones, with around 83% occurring only once. The specimen was peripheral blood. The receptors come from a man between 50 and 59 years old with COVID-19, enrolled during active disease.

V usage is TRBV4-3 and J usage is TRBJ2-5; TRBD2 might be the D (6 bases). Germline V lookup: CDR1 LGHNA, CDR2 YSLEER. Trimming removed 1 base at V and 1 base at J, with 13 bases between. The CDR3 is 16 amino acids. The CDR3 bases are TGCGCCAGCAGCCAAGGCGCTTGCGGGACCCAAGAGACCCAGTACTTC. Translated: CASSQGACGTQETQYF.

This clone was recorded once. The chain has TRBV4-1 and TRBJ2-3; 16 positions agree with TRBD2. V dropped 1 base and J dropped 2; count of bases not matched to a gene: 12. The CDR3 runs 21 residues. Germline-derived CDR1 and CDR2 are MGHRA and YSYEKL. CDR3 sequence (DNA): TGCGCCAGCAGCCAAGGTGCTACGGGACTAGCGGGAGGGCGGATCACAGATACGCAGTATTTT. Translation: CASSQGATGLAGGRITDTQYF.

The J gene is TRBJ2-1, the V gene TRBV15, with 13 positions matching TRBD2. The trim removed 0 bases at V and 9 bases at J, leaving 8 bases unmatched. Germline-derived CDR1 and CDR2 are LNHNV and YYDKDF (reference sequence). This CDR3 comprises 17 residues. CDR3: CATSREVTSGRAGEQFF. The CDR3, as DNA: TGTGCCACCAGCAGAGAGGTCACTAGCGGGAGGGCCGGTGAGCAGTTCTTC.

The chain couples TRBV9 to TRBJ2-7, with D perhaps TRBD1 (6 bases). Between the trimmed V and J ends, which lost 6 bases and 1 base, there was a span of 14 bases. The CDR3 extends over 14 amino acids. Germline V gives CDR1 SGDLS, CDR2 YYNGEE. The CDR3 nucleotides read TGTGCCAGCAACGAAGGACAGCCTTCCTACGAGCAGTACTTC. This encodes CASNEGQPSYEQYF.

This clone has a handful of counts. The chain recombines TRBV6-5 with TRBJ1-5, with D possibly TRBD1 on 5 matching bases. V lost 4 bases and J 6 bases, leaving 13 bases between the germline ends. CDR1 is MNHEY, CDR2 SVGAGI, per germline. The CDR3 extends over 14 amino acids. The CDR3 DNA sequence: TGTGCCAGCAGTTCAGACAGCCTTGGTCAGCCCCAGCATTTT. It codes for CASSSDSLGQPQHF.

The CDR3 nucleotides read TGTGCCAGCAGTGAATTGGGCCGCCCCCATGAGCAGTTCTTC. Its protein product is CASSELGRPHEQFF. J is TRBJ2-1 and V is TRBV25-1; unclear D gene. The V and J ends lost 1 base and 8 bases respectively, with 12 bases between them. Germline V CDR1 and CDR2: MGHDK, SYGVNS. This CDR3 has 14 amino acids.

This clone is labeled medium-sized (0.01 to 0.1%). The chain combines TRBV6-6 with TRBJ2-1; TRBD2 agrees at 15 bases. This CDR3 has 13 amino acids. Unmatched junction bases numbered 1, after V lost 6 bases and J lost 10 bases. The germline V gene encodes CDR1 MNHNY and CDR2 SVGAGI (reference sequence). CDR3 protein: CASSGTSGGEQFF. The CDR3 nucleotides are TGTGCCAGCAGCGGGACTAGCGGGGGGGAGCAGTTCTTC.